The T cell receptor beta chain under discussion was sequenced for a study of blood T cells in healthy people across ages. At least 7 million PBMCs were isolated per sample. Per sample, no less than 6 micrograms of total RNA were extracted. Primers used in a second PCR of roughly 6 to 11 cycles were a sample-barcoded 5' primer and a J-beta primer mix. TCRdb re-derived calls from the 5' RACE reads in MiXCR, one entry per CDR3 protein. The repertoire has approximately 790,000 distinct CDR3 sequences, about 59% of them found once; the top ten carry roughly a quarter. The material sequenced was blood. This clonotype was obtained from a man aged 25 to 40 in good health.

The chain's CDR3 is CSARGGIRETQYF. The DNA of the CDR3 is TGCAGTGCTAGAGGGGGGATTCGGGAGACCCAGTACTTC. This chain uses TRBV20-1 with TRBJ2-5; the D gene could be TRBD1 or TRBD2 (5 bases each). Germline CDR1 is DFQATT and CDR2 is SNEGSKA (reference sequence). CDR3 length: 13 residues. Trimming took 1 base from V and 5 from J, leaving 11 bases between them.